This T cell receptor beta chain was profiled in a study of blood T cell repertoires in COVID-19 (TCRdb year 2020). With regard to the full study: Collaborator samples came from the United States, Italy and Spain and covered acute and convalescent phases of COVID-19. The repertoires were released in a freely available public database intended as a resource for research on the immune response to SARS-CoV-2. Samples came from the ongoing ImmuneRACE study (first 160 participants) plus 1,254 subjects from 6 global collaborators. The sample metadata nearly always contained a de-identified subject ID, COVID-19 status, age in years and sex. HLA class I and class II types, where available, came from metadata supplied by the sample provider rather than from assay-based typing. The material from the prospective study consisted of cDNA or gDNA derived from T cells, B-cell-depleted T cells, or PBMCs. The dataset comprised deeply sampled blood TCRbeta repertoires from subjects exposed to, actively infected with, or recovered from COVID-19. Beyond this particular receptor, the publication reports: The quantity of clinical and demographic metadata differed by source and by participant and was supplied without curation.

Collaborating institutions collected whole blood in K2EDTA tubes following their own protocols. For TCRbeta analysis, collaborators shipped samples in one of three forms: frozen whole blood, isolated PBMCs, or DNA extracted from either of those sample types. The immunoSEQ Assay, a bias-controlled multiplex PCR, was used to amplify TCRbeta CDR3 regions from genomic DNA. Turning to the authors' computational methods: The number of nucleated cells in each sample was estimated from the amplification of reference gene primers within the assay. To quantify the absolute abundance of each unique TCRbeta CDR3 rearrangement, sequence reads were collapsed and filtered. For each sample, productive Simpson clonality was calculated as the square root of Simpson's diversity index over productive rearrangements. TCRdb obtained this table from immuneACCESS and retained in-frame rearrangements with V and J assigned. These tables miss some clones; where compared with another copy, unresolved V genes account for less than half of the shortfall, and the remainder is unexplained. For V, J and clone size, that table is used; D and trimming come from the DNA. The sample table shows about 210,000 clones, and 84% are seen once. Together, the top ten hold approximately 8% of the sample.

Spanning cysteine to phenylalanine, the CDR3 consists of 16 amino acids. Only the CDR3 part of the read is kept: 48 bases, read in frame from the first base. To note about this clone: Its binding antigen is unknown. Base quality data are lacking; no much larger clone is found one base away.

The sequenced sample was peripheral blood. The receptor chain draws on TRBV21-1 and TRBJ1-5. TRBV21-1 is a documented pseudogene. The sequence was collected from a woman in her fifties or sixties with active or convalescent COVID-19. The CDR3 protein is CASSKAGQLANQPQHF. The nucleotide sequence is TGTGCCAGCAGCAAAGCTGGCCAACTAGCAAATCAGCCCCAGCATTTT.